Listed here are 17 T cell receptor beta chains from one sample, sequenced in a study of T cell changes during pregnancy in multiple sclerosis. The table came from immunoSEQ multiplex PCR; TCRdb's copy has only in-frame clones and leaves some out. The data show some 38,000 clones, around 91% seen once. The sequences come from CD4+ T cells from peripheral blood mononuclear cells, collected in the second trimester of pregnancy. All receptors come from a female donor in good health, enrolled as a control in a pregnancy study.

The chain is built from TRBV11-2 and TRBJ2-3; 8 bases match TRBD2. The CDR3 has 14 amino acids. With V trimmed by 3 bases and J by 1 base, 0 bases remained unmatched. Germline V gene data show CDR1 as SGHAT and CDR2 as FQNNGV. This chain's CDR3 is CASSLTSGTDTQYF. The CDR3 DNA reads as TGTGCCAGCAGCTTGACTAGCGGCACAGATACGCAGTATTTT.

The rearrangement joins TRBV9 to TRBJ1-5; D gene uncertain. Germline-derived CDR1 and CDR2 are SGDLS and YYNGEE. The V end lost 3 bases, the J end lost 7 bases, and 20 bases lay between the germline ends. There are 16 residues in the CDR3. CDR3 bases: TGTGCCAGCAGCGCCATGACGGTGTTCGGGAGCCAGCCCCAGCATTTT. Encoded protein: CASSAMTVFGSQPQHF.

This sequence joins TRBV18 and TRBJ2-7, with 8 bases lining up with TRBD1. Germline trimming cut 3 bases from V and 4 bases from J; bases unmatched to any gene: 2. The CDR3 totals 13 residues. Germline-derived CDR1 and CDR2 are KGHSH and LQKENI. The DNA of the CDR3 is TGTGCCAGCTCACCGCAGGGGGCTTACGAGCAGTACTTC. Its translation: CASSPQGAYEQYF.

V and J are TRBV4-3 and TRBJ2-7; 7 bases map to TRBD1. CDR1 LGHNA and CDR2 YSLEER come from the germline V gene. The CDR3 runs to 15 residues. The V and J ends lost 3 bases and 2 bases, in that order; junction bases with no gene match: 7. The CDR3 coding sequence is TGCGCCAGCAGCCAGGTTCCAGGGGGACCCTACGAGCAGTACTTC. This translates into CASSQVPGGPYEQYF.

The CDR3 region has the DNA TGTGCCTGGAGAGCAGGGGGGTTTAACCAAAACATTCAGTACTTC. The encoded protein is CAWRAGGFNQNIQYF. The chain carries TRBV30 and TRBJ2-4; TRBD1 might be the D (7 bases). Germline values: CDR1 GTSNPN, CDR2 SVGIG (reference sequence). The CDR3 contains 15 residues. Trimming removed 3 bases at V and 5 bases at J, with 17 bases between.

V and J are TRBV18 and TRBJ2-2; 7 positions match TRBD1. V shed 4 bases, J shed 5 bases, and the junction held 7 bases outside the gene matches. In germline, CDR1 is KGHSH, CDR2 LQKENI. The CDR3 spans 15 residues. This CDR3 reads CASSQLAQGTGELFF. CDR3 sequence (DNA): TGTGCCAGCTCACAGCTGGCACAGGGGACCGGGGAGCTGTTTTTT.

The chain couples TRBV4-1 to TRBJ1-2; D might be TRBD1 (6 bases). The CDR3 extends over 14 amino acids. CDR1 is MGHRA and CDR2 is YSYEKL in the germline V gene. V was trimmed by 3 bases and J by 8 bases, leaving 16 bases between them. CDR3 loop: CASSHHREGAGYTF. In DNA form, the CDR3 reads TGCGCCAGCAGCCACCACAGGGAAGGGGCCGGCTACACCTTC.

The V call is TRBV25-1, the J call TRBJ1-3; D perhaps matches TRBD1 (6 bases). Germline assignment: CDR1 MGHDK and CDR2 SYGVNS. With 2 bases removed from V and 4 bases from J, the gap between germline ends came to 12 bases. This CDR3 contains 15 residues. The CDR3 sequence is CASSEAGQRGNTIYF. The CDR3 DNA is TGTGCCAGCAGTGAAGCTGGACAGCGAGGAAACACCATATATTTT.

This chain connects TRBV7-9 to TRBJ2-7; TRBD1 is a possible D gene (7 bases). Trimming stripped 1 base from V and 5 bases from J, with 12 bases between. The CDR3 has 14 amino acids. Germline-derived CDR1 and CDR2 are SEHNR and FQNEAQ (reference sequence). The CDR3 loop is CASSLDRGGDEQYF. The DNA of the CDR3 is TGTGCCAGCAGCTTAGACAGGGGAGGAGACGAGCAGTACTTC.

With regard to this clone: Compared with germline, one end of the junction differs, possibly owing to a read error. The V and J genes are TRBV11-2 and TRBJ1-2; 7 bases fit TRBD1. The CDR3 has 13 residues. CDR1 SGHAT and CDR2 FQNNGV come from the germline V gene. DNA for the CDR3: TGTGCCAGCAGCCCTGGGCAGGGGGGCCGTCGGAACTTC. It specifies CASSPGQGGRRNF.

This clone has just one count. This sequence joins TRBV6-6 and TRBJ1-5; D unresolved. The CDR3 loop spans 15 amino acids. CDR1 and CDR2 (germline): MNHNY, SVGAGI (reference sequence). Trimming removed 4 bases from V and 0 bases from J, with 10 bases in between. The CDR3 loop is CASSWAGASNQPQHF. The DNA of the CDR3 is TGTGCCAGCAGTTGGGCAGGCGCTAGCAATCAGCCCCAGCATTTT.

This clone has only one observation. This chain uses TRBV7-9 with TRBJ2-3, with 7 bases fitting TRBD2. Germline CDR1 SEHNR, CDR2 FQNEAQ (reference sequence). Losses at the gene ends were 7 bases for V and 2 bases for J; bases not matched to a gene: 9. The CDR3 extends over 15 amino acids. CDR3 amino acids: CASTRGEGPTDTQYF. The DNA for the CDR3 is TGTGCCAGCACCCGGGGGGAGGGGCCCACAGATACGCAGTATTTT.

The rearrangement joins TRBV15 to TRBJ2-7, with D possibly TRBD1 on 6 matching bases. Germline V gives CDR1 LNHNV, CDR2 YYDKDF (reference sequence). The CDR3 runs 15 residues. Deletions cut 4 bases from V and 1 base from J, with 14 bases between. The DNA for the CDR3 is TGTGCCACCAGCACTCCTAGGACAGCTTCCTACGAGCAGTACTTC. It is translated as CATSTPRTASYEQYF.

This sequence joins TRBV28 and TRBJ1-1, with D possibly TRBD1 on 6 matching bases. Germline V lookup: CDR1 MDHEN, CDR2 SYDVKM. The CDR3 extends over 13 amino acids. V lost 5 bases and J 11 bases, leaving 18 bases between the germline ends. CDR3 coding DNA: TGTGCCAGCAGTCCACACACTACAGGGTTGGCTTTCTTT. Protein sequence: CASSPHTTGLAFF. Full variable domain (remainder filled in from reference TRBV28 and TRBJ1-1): DVKVTQSSRYLVKRTGEKVFLECVQDMDHENMFWYRQDPGLGLRLIYFSYDVKMKEKGDIPEGYSVSREKKERFSLILESASTNQTSMYLCASSPHTTGLAFFGQGTRLTVV.

CDR3 nucleotide sequence: TGTGCCAGCAGGACTAGCGGGGGGTCCCACGAGCAGTACTTC. It is translated as CASRTSGGSHEQYF. The rearrangement uses TRBV7-2 and TRBJ2-7, with 13 positions matching TRBD2. The trim removed 6 bases at V and 5 bases at J, leaving 4 bases unmatched. From germline, CDR1 is SGHTA and CDR2 FQGNSA. The CDR3 consists of 14 residues. Based on the CDR3 plus reference TRBV7-2 and TRBJ2-7, the full variable domain is GAGVSQSPSNKVTEKGKDVELRCDPISGHTALYWYRQSLGQGLEFLIYFQGNSAPDKSGLPSDRFSAERTGGSVSTLTIQRTQQEDSAVYLCASRTSGGSHEQYFGPGTRLTVT.

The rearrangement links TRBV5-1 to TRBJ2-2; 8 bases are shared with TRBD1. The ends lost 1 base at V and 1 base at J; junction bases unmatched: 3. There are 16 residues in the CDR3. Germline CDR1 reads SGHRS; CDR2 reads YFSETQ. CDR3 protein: CASSLLGTGNTGELFF. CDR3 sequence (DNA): TGCGCCAGCAGCTTGTTAGGGACAGGGAACACCGGGGAGCTGTTTTTT. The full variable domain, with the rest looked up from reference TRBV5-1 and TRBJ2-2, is KAGVTQTPRYLIKTRGQQVTLSCSPISGHRSVSWYQQTPGQGLQFLFEYFSETQRNKGNFPGRFSGRQFSNSRSEMNVSTLELGDSALYLCASSLLGTGNTGELFFGEGSRLTVL.

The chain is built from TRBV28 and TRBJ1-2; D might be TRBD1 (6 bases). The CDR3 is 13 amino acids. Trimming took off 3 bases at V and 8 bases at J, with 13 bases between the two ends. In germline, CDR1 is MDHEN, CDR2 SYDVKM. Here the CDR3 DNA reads TGTGCCAGCAGTTTGTGGGGGCGCCAAGGCTACACCTTC. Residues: CASSLWGRQGYTF.